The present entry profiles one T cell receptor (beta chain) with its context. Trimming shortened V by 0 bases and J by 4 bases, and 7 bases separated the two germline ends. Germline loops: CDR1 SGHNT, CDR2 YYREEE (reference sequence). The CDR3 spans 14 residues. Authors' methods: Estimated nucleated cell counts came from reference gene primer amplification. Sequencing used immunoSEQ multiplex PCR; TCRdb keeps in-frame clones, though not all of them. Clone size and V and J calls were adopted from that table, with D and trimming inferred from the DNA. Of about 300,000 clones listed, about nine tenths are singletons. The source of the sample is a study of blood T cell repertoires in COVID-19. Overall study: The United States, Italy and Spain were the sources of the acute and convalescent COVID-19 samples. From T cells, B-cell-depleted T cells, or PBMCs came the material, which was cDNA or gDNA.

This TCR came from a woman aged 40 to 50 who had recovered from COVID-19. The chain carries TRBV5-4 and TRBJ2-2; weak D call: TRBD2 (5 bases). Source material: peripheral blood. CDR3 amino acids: CASSLVRGTGELFF. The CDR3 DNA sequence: TGTGCCAGCAGCTTGGTTCGGGGCACCGGGGAGCTGTTTTTT. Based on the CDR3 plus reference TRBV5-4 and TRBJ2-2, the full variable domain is ETGVTQSPTHLIKTRGQQVTLRCSSQSGHNTVSWYQQALGQGPQFIFQYYREEENGRGNFPPRFSGLQFPNYSSELNVNALELDDSALYLCASSLVRGTGELFFGEGSRLTVL.